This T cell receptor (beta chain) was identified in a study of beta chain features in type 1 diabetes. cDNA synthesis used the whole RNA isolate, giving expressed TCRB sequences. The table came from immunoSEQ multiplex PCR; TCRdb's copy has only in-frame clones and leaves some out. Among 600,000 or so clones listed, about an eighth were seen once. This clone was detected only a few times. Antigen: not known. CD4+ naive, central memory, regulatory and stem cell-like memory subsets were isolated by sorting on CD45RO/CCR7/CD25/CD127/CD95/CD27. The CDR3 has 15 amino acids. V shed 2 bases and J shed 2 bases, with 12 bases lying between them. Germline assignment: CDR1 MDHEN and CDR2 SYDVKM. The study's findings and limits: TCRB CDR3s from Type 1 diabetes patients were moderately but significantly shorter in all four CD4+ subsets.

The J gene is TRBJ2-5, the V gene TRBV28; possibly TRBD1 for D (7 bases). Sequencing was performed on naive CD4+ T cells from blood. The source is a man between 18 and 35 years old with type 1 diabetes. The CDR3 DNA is TGTGCCAGCAGTTTAGGCGGGACAGCACAAGAGACCCAGTACTTC. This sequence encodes CASSLGGTAQETQYF.